The rows below give T cell receptor beta chains drawn from one sample of a study of blood T cell repertoires in COVID-19. Only in-frame clones appear in the TCRdb table, and some are missing; sequencing was by immunoSEQ multiplex PCR. This table holds fewer than 30,000 clones, 91% found once. Sequenced material: peripheral blood. These receptors originate from a human donor with active COVID-19. The donor label of this sample is uncertain. CDR3s include the opening cysteine and the closing phenylalanine or tryptophan. The D gene is left open where the match is weak. Not all rows give a size; the values are once, few, many and, for expanded clones, a class.

abundance,d_gene,v_gene,j_gene,CDR3aa,CDR3nt
NA,NA,TRBV18,TRBJ1-2,CASSPSQDPSGYTF,TGTGCCAGCTCACCATCTCAGGATCCCTCGGGCTACACCTTC
NA,NA,TRBV6-1,TRBJ2-1,CASSEPGRVNEQFF,TGTGCCAGCAGTGAACCGGGAAGGGTCAATGAGCAGTTCTTC
NA,TRBD1,TRBV9,TRBJ2-2,CASSVSDRGHHLGELFF,TGTGCCAGCAGCGTATCCGACAGGGGGCACCACTTAGGGGAGCTGTTTTTT
NA,NA,TRBV30,TRBJ2-7,CAWSVSLKQYF,TGTGCCTGGAGTGTAAGCCTCAAGCAGTACTTC
few,TRBD1,TRBV27,TRBJ2-3,CASSTGQGATDTQYF,TGTGCCAGCAGTACGGGACAGGGGGCGACAGATACGCAGTATTTT
NA,NA,TRBV3-1/TRBV3-2,TRBJ2-5,CASSQDPYGGEGETQYF,TGTGCCAGCAGCCAAGATCCATATGGCGGGGAAGGTGAGACCCAGTACTTC
NA,TRBD1,TRBV12-3/TRBV12-4,TRBJ1-2,CASSPDRAYGYTF,TGTGCCAGCAGTCCTGACAGGGCCTATGGCTACACCTTC
NA,NA,TRBV19,TRBJ2-3,CASSMASTDTQYF,TGTGCCAGTTCAATGGCTTCCACAGATACGCAGTATTTT
NA,NA,TRBV2,TRBJ1-4,CASSVGVLDEKLFF,TGTGCCAGCAGTGTAGGGGTCCTGGATGAAAAACTGTTTTTT
NA,TRBD1,TRBV7-6,TRBJ2-1,CASSPTGDARFFDYNEQFF,TGTGCCAGCAGCCCGACAGGGGACGCAAGATTTTTCGACTACAATGAGCAGTTCTTC
NA,NA,TRBV29-1,TRBJ2-7,CSVRGTAYEQYF,TGCAGCGTCCGGGGGACAGCGTACGAGCAGTACTTC
NA,TRBD2,TRBV7-8,TRBJ2-5,CASSIRTSGGGGTQYF,TGTGCCAGCAGCATACGGACTAGCGGGGGGGGCGGGACCCAGTACTTC
NA,TRBD1,TRBV30,TRBJ1-5,CAWRDTGAGQPQHF,TGTGCCTGGAGGGATACAGGGGCTGGTCAGCCCCAGCATTTT
NA,TRBD2,TRBV11-3,TRBJ2-2,CASAAAGVDTGELFF,TGTGCCAGCGCGGCAGCGGGAGTGGACACCGGGGAGCTGTTTTTT
NA,TRBD1,TRBV13,TRBJ2-3,CASSTRLTGPRDTQYF,TGTGCCAGCAGCACCCGCTTGACAGGGCCGAGGGATACGCAGTATTTT
NA,NA,TRBV7-6,TRBJ1-1,CASSLGTRNTEAFF,TGTGCCAGCAGCTTAGGGACTCGGAACACTGAAGCTTTCTTT
NA,TRBD2,TRBV11-3,TRBJ2-1,CASSFGTSGNNEQFF,TGTGCCAGCAGCTTCGGGACTAGCGGGAACAATGAGCAGTTCTTC
NA,TRBD1,TRBV7-9,TRBJ2-2,CASRQGWDTGELFF,TGTGCCAGCAGACAGGGGTGGGACACCGGGGAGCTGTTTTTT
NA,NA,TRBV5-1,TRBJ2-2,CASSVGGFGGELFF,TGCGCCAGCAGCGTAGGCGGGTTTGGCGGGGAGCTGTTTTTT
NA,TRBD2,TRBV5-1,TRBJ2-1,CASSLSGYNEQFF,TGCGCCAGCAGCCTTAGCGGGTACAATGAGCAGTTCTTC
NA,TRBD1,TRBV11-3,TRBJ1-2,CASSFDRADGYTF,TGTGCCAGCAGCTTCGACAGGGCGGATGGCTACACCTTC
NA,TRBD1,TRBV7-9,TRBJ2-3,CASGRTGTTDTQYF,TGTGCCAGCGGCCGGACAGGGACGACAGATACGCAGTATTTT
NA,TRBD1,TRBV6-5,TRBJ1-1,CASSYLGQGATEAFF,TGTGCCAGCAGTTACTTGGGACAGGGGGCCACTGAAGCTTTCTTT
NA,TRBD1,TRBV4-3,TRBJ1-6,CASSQDGQGAENSPLHF,TGCGCCAGCAGCCAAGACGGACAGGGGGCAGAGAATTCACCCCTCCACTTT
medium-sized,TRBD1,TRBV9,TRBJ1-1,CASSRQGALSEAFF,TGTGCCAGCAGCCGACAGGGGGCGCTCTCTGAAGCTTTCTTT
NA,NA,TRBV5-3,TRBJ2-3,CARSFPSVRADTQYF,TGTGCCAGAAGCTTTCCTAGCGTACGTGCAGATACGCAGTATTTT
NA,NA,TRBV7-2,TRBJ1-2,CASSLVSGDTTFNYGYTF,TGTGCCAGCAGCTTAGTGTCAGGGGACACGACGTTTAACTATGGCTACACCTTC
NA,TRBD2,TRBV28,TRBJ2-7,CASRIGTSESYEQYF,TGTGCCAGCAGGATCGGGACTAGCGAGTCCTACGAGCAGTACTTC
NA,NA,TRBV30,TRBJ2-7,CAWSHSSYEQYF,TGTGCCTGGAGTCACAGTTCCTACGAGCAGTACTTC
NA,NA,TRBV13,TRBJ2-7,CASSLGLAESYEQYF,TGTGCCAGCAGCTTAGGACTAGCAGAATCCTACGAGCAGTACTTC
NA,NA,TRBV7-9,TRBJ2-2,CASSLAGPDTGELFF,TGTGCCAGCAGCTTGGCGGGTCCCGACACCGGGGAGCTGTTTTTT
NA,TRBD1,TRBV6-5,TRBJ2-5,CASSYGQGGKTQYF,TGTGCCAGCAGTTACGGACAGGGCGGAAAGACCCAGTACTTC
NA,NA,TRBV4-1,TRBJ2-7,CASSQDRRGSYEQYF,TGCGCCAGCAGCCAAGATCGGCGGGGTTCCTACGAGCAGTACTTC
NA,NA,TRBV28,TRBJ2-1,CASSSYEYNEQFF,TGTGCCAGCAGTTCCTATGAGTACAATGAGCAGTTCTTC
NA,TRBD1,TRBV5-1,TRBJ1-5,CASSFFTVATGGLGNQPQHF,TGCGCCAGCAGCTTCTTTACGGTTGCGACAGGGGGCTTGGGCAATCAGCCCCAGCATTTT
NA,NA,TRBV11-2,TRBJ2-7,CASSPLSYEQYF,TGTGCCAGCAGCCCACTGTCCTACGAGCAGTACTTC
once,TRBD2,TRBV4-3,TRBJ2-2,CASSHRTSGGPNTGELFF,TGCGCCAGCAGCCACCGGACTAGCGGGGGCCCGAACACCGGGGAGCTGTTTTTT
once,NA,TRBV6-2/TRBV6-3,TRBJ1-4,CASSYSLAPRLFEKLFF,TGTGCCAGCAGTTACTCGCTAGCCCCGCGTCTCTTTGAAAAACTGTTTTTT
once,TRBD1,TRBV5-1,TRBJ2-3,CASSWGQNTDTQYF,TGCGCCAGCAGCTGGGGACAGAATACAGATACGCAGTATTTT
NA,TRBD2,TRBV6-2/TRBV6-3,TRBJ2-1,CASSSSTSGVLF,TGTGCCAGCAGTTCCTCGACTAGCGGGGTCCTCTTC
NA,TRBD2,TRBV2,TRBJ2-7,CASSDQPSGSYEQYF,TGTGCCAGCAGTGATCAGCCTAGCGGGTCCTACGAGCAGTACTTC
NA,NA,TRBV30,TRBJ2-3,CAWSRAGSTDTQYF,TGTGCCTGGAGTAGGGCAGGGAGCACAGATACGCAGTATTTT